This section outlines one T cell receptor beta chain sequence together with its context. These data are taken from a study of blood T cell repertoires in COVID-19. About the study: Samples of COVID-19 (acute and convalescent) were obtained from the United States, Italy and Spain. Sample material is recorded as cDNA or gDNA derived from T cells, B-cell-depleted T cells, or PBMCs.

The CDR3 runs 16 residues. V lost 4 bases to trimming and J lost 4 bases, with 18 bases between them. Germline V gene data show CDR1 as SGHNT and CDR2 as YYREEE (reference sequence). As processed by the authors: From reference gene primer amplification, estimates of nucleated cell counts were derived. Method: immunoSEQ multiplex PCR; TCRdb's copy keeps in-frame clones and lacks some. Clone size and V and J calls were adopted from that table, with D and trimming inferred from the DNA. The sample contains about 330,000 clones, around nine tenths of which appear only once. The clonotype comes from a woman in her forties or fifties with active or convalescent COVID-19. Sequencing was carried out using peripheral blood. The chain combines TRBV5-4 with TRBJ1-5; D uncertain. The CDR3 nucleotides are TGTGCCAGCAGCAATAACAGTCACGCACGGAATCAGCCCCAGCATTTT. Its protein is CASSNNSHARNQPQHF.